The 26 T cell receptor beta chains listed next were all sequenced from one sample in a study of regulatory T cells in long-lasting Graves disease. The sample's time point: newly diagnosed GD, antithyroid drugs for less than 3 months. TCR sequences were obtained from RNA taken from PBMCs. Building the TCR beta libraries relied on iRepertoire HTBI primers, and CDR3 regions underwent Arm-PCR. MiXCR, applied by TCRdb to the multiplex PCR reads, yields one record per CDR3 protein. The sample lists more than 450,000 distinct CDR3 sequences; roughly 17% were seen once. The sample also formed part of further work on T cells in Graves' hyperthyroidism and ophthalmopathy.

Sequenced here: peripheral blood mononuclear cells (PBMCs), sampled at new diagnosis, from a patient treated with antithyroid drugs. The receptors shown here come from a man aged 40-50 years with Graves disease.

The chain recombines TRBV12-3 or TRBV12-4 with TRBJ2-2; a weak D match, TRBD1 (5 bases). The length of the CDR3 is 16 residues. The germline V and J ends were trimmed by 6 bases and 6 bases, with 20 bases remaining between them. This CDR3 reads CASSLTRRVGSGELFF. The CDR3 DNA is TGTGCCAGCAGCCTCACGCGCAGGGTGGGGTCCGGGGAGCTGTTTTTT.

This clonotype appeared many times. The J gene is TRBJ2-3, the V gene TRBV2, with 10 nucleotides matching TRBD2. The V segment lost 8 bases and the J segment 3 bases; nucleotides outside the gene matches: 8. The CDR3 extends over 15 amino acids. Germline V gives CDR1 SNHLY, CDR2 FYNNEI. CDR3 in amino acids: CASSSGRDATDTQYF. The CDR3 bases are TGTGCCAGCTCGAGCGGGAGGGACGCGACAGATACGCAGTATTTT.

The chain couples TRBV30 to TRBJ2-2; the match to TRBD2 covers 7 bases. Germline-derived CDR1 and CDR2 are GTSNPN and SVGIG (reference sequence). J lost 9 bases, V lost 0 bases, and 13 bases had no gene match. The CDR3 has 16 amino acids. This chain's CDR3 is CAWSVRASGGIRELFF. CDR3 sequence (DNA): TGTGCCTGGAGTGTACGAGCTAGCGGAGGGATTAGGGAGCTGTTTTTT.

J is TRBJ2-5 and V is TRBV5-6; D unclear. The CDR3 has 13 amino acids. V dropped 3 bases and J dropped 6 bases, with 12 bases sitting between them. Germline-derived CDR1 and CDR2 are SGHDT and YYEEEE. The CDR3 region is CASSSNIEQTQYF. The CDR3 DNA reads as TGTGCCAGCAGCTCAAATATCGAACAGACCCAGTACTTC.

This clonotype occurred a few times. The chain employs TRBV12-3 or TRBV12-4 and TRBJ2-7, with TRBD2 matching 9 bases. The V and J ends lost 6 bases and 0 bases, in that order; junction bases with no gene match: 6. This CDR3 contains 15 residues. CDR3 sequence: CASSSTSGYSYEQYF. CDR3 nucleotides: TGTGCCAGCAGCTCCACTAGCGGGTACTCCTACGAGCAGTACTTC.

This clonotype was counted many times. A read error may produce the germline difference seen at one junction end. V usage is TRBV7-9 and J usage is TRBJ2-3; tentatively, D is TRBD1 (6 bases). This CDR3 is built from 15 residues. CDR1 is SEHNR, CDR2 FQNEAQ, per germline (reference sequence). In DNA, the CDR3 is TGTGCCAGCAGCCCGGATATGGGGGACACAAATACGCAGTATTTT. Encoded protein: CASSPDMGDTNTQYF.

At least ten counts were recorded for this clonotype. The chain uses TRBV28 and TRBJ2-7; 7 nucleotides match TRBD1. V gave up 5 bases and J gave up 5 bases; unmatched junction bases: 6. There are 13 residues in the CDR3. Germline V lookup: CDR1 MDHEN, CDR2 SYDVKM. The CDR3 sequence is CASSVSRGNEQYF. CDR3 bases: TGTGCCAGCAGTGTCAGCAGGGGGAACGAGCAGTACTTC. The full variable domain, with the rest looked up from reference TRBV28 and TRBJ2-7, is DVKVTQSSRYLVKRTGEKVFLECVQDMDHENMFWYRQDPGLGLRLIYFSYDVKMKEKGDIPEGYSVSREKKERFSLILESASTNQTSMYLCASSVSRGNEQYFGPGTRLTVT.

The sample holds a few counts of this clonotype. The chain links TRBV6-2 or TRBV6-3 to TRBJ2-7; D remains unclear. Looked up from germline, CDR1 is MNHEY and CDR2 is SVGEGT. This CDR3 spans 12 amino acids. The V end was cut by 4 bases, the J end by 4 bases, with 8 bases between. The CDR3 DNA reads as TGTGCCAGCAGTTGGGTTGGATACGAGCAGTACTTC. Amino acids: CASSWVGYEQYF.

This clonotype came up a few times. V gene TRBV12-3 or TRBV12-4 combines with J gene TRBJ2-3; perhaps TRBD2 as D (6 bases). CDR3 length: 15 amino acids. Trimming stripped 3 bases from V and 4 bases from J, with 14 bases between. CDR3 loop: CASSFSGREPDTQYF. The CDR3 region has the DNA TGTGCCAGCAGTTTCTCCGGGCGGGAACCAGATACGCAGTATTTT.

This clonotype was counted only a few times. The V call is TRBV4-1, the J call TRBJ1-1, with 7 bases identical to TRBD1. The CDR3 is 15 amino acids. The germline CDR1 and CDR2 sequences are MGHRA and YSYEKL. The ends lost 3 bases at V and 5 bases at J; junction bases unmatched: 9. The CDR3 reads CASSQEGALRTEAFF. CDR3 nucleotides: TGCGCCAGCAGCCAGGAGGGGGCTCTTAGGACTGAAGCTTTCTTT.

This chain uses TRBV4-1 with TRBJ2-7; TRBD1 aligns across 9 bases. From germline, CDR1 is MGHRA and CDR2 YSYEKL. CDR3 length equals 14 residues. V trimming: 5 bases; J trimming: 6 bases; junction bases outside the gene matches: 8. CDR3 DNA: TGCGCCAGCAGCGGGGGACAGGGTTCGGGCGAGCAGTACTTC. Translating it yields CASSGGQGSGEQYF.

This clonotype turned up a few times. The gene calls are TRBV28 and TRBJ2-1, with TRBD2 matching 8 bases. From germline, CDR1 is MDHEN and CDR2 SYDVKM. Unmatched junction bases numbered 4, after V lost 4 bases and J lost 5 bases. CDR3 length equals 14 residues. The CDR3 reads CASSSPGLDNEQFF. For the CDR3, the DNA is TGTGCCAGCAGTTCACCGGGACTAGACAATGAGCAGTTCTTC.

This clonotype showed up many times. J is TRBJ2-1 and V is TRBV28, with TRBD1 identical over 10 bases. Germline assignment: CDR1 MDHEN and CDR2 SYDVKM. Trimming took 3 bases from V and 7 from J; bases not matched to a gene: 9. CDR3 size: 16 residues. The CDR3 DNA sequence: TGTGCCAGCAGTTTCCCCAGGGGACAGGGGCCTAATGAGCAGTTCTTC. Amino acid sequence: CASSFPRGQGPNEQFF.

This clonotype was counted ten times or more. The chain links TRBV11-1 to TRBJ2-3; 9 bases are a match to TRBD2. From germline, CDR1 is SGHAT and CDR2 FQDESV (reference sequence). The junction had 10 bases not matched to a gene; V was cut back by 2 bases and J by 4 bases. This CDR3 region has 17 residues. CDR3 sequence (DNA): TGTGCCAGCAGCTTACCTCTGAGTAGCGGGAGCGCAGATACGCAGTATTTT. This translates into CASSLPLSSGSADTQYF.

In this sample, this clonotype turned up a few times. The CDR3 DNA follows: TGTGCCAGCAGCTTAACAAGCGGGCATGAGCAGTTCTTC. Translation: CASSLTSGHEQFF. The J gene is TRBJ2-1, the V gene TRBV7-8; D might be TRBD2 (6 bases). CDR1 SGHVS and CDR2 FQNEAQ come from the germline V gene. V was shortened by 2 bases and J by 8 bases, with 10 bases between the two germline ends. This CDR3 spans 13 amino acids. The whole variable domain, filled in from reference TRBV7-8 and TRBJ2-1, reads GAGVSQSPRYKVAKRGQDVALRCDPISGHVSLFWYQQALGQGPEFLTYFQNEAQLDKSGLPSDRFFAERPEGSVSTLKIQRTQQEDSAVYLCASSLTSGHEQFFGPGTRLTVL.

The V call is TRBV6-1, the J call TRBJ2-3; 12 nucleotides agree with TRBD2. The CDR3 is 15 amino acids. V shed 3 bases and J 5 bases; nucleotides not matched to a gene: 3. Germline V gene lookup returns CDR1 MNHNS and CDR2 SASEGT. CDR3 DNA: TGTGCCAGCAGTGACTCGACTAGCGGGGGAGATACGCAGTATTTT. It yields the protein CASSDSTSGGDTQYF.

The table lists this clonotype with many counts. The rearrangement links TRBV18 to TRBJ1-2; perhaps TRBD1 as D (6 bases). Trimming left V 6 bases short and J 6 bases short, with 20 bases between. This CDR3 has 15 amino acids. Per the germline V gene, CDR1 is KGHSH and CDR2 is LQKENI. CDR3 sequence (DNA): TGTGCCAGCTCTCAGGGACACAACTATGAGGATGGCTACACCTTC. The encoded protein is CASSQGHNYEDGYTF.

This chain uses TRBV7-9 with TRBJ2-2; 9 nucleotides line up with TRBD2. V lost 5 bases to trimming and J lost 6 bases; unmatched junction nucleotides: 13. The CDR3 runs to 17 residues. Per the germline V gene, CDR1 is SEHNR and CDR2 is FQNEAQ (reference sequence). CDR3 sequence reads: CASSHLRGREGPGELFF. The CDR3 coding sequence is TGTGCCAGCAGCCATCTTCGGGGGCGGGAGGGCCCCGGGGAGCTGTTTTTT. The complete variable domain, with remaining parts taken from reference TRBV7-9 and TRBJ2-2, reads DTGVSQNPRHKITKRGQNVTFRCDPISEHNRLYWYRQTLGQGPEFLTYFQNEAQLEKSRLLSDRFSAERPKGSFSTLEIQRTEQGDSAMYLCASSHLRGREGPGELFFGEGSRLTVL.

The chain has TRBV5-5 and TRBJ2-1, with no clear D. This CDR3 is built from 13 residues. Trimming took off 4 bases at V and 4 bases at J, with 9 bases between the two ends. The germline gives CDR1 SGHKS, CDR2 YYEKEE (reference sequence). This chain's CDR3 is CASSPDHYNEQFF. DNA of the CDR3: TGTGCCAGCAGCCCGGACCATTACAATGAGCAGTTCTTC.

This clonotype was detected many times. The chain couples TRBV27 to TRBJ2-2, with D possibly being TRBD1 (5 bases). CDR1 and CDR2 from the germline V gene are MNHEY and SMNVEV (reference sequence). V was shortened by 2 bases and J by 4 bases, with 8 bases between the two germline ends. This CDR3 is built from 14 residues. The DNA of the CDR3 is TGTGCCAGCAGTTTACCAGACAGCACCGGGGAGCTGTTTTTT. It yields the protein CASSLPDSTGELFF.

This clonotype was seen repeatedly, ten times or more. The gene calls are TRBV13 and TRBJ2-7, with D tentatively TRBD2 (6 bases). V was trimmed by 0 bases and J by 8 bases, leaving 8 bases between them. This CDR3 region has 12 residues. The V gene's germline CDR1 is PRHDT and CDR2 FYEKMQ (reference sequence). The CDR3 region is CASSLGGTQQYF. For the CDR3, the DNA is TGTGCCAGCAGCTTAGGAGGGACTCAGCAGTACTTC.

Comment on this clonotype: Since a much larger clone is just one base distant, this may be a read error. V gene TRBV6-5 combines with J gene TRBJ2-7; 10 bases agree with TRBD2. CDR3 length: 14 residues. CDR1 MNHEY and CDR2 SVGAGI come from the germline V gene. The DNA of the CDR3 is TGTGCCAGCAGTTTAACTAGCGGGACTGGCGAGCGGTACTTC. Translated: CASSLTSGTGERYF.

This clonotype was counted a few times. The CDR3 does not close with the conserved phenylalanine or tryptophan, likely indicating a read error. CDR3 residues: CASIALGDTQYL. CDR3 DNA sequence: TGTGCCAGCATAGCCCTAGGGGATACGCAGTATCTT. The J gene is TRBJ2-3, the V gene TRBV2, with D unresolved. Trimming took off 7 bases at V and 6 bases at J, with 11 bases between the two ends. The CDR3 runs to 12 residues. The V gene's germline CDR1 is SNHLY and CDR2 FYNNEI.

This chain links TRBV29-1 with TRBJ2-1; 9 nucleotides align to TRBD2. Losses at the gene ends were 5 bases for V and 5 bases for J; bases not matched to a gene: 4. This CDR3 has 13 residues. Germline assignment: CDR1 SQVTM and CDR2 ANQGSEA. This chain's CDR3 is CSVRREGNNEQFF. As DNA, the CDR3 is TGCAGCGTTCGGCGGGAGGGAAACAATGAGCAGTTCTTC.

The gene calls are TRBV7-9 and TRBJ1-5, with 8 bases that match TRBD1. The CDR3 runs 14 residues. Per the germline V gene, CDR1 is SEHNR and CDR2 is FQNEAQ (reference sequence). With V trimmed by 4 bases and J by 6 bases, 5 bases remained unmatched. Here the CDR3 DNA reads TGTGCCAGCAGCTCACAGGGGGGAGGTCAGCCCCAGCATTTT. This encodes CASSSQGGGQPQHF.

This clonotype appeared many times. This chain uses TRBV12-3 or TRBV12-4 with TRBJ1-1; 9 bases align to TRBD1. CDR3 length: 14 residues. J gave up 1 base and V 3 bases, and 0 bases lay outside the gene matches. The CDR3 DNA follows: TGTGCCAGCAGTTTGGGACAGGGGAACACTGAAGCTTTCTTT. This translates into CASSLGQGNTEAFF.